A selection of T cell receptor beta chains follows, all from one sample in a study of beta chain features in type 1 diabetes. Profiled with immunoSEQ multiplex PCR; TCRdb holds only in-frame clones, not every one. Found here are 300,000 to 450,000 clones, approximately 12% of them singletons; the top ten hold 0.0095% to 0.012%. The sample consisted of naive CD4+ T cells from blood. All receptors come from a woman aged 18-30 years with type 1 diabetes. Both conserved end residues are trimmed from each CDR3.

length	V	J	CDR3
12	TRBV18	TRBJ2-6	ATGQSSGANVLT
10	TRBV6-5	TRBJ1-4	ASRDSYEKLF
17	TRBV4-3	TRBJ2-3	ASSRELPIAGGQTDTQY
9	TRBV10-3	TRBJ2-7	AIGISYEQY
11	TRBV25-1	TRBJ2-7	ASSSPSHYEQY
13	TRBV21-1	TRBJ2-1	ASSPAGGNVNEQF
14	TRBV30	TRBJ1-5	AWSPRWTGKVQPQH
12	TRBV30	TRBJ1-1	AWSVKRMNTEAF
9	TRBV20-1	TRBJ2-7	SALERYEQY
13	TRBV18	TRBJ2-4	ASSPDRGAGNIQY
13	TRBV15	TRBJ2-1	ATSGLRGTYNEQF
13	TRBV11-2	TRBJ2-1	ASSLGQGSYNEQF
13	TRBV28	TRBJ2-7	ASSLIGDKGLEQY
12	TRBV7-3	TRBJ1-2	ASSQRTGSGGYT
14	TRBV7-2	TRBJ2-7	ASSTTGTSGSYEQY
12	TRBV10-3	TRBJ1-1	AISDSLGSTEAF
14	TRBV27	TRBJ1-2	ASPAGRVPPNYGYT
11	TRBV9	TRBJ2-1	ASSVAANNEQF